The clone carrying this T cell receptor beta chain was recorded a few times. Its cognate antigen is unknown. The sample comes from a study of cytomegalovirus exposure and HLA in healthy donors. Study-wide points: A later examination showed that TCR association rates differed by HLA locus, with DRB1 most and HLA-C fewest. There were some V segments, including TRBV6-2 and TRBV6-3, excluded as indistinguishable. TCR beta V- and J-gene trimming was later associated with a missense DCLRE1C variant.

PCR amplification relied on 60 Vbeta primers (plus 13 Jbeta primers). Profiled with immunoSEQ multiplex PCR; TCRdb holds only in-frame clones, not every one. The sample has 85,000 to 95,000 clones; around 8% are singletons. Per germline, CDR1 MGHRA and CDR2 YSYEKL. V shed 1 base and J shed 1 base, with 10 bases lying between them. This CDR3 has 15 residues. The chain is built from TRBV4-1 and TRBJ1-1, with no clear D. The clonotype comes from a man in his fifties or sixties in good health and CMV-seronegative. The sample comprised PBMCs. In DNA, the CDR3 is TGCGCCAGCAGCCAAGGCCCCCAGCGGAACACTGAAGCTTTCTTT. Protein: CASSQGPQRNTEAFF.